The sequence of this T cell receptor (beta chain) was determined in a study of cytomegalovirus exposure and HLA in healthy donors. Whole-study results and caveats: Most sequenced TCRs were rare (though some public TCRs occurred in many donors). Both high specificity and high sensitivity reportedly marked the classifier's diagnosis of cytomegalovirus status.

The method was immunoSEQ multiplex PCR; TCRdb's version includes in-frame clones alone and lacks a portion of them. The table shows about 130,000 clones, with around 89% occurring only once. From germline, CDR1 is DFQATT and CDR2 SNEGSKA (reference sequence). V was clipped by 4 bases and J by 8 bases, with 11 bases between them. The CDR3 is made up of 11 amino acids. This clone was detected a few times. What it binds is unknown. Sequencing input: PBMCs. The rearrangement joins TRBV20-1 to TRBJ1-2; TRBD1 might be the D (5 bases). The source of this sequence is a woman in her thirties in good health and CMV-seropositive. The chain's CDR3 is CSAIKGQGYTF. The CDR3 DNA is TGCAGTGCTATTAAGGGGCAGGGCTACACCTTC.